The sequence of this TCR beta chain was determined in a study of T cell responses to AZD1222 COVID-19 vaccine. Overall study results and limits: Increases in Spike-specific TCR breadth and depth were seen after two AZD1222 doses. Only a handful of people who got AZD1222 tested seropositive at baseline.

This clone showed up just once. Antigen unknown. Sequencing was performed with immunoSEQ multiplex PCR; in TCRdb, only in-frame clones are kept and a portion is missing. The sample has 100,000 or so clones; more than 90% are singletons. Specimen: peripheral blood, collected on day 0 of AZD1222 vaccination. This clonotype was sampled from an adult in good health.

The CDR3 DNA reads as TGTGCCAGCGGTAGGAGGGGCATCATGGGCTACACCTTC. Amino acids: CASGRRGIMGYTF. The chain links TRBV27 to TRBJ1-2, with D possibly being TRBD1 (5 bases). The ends were cut back, 8 bases at V and 8 bases at J, with 18 bases in the middle. The CDR3 has 13 amino acids. Per the germline V gene, CDR1 is MNHEY and CDR2 is SMNVEV (reference sequence).